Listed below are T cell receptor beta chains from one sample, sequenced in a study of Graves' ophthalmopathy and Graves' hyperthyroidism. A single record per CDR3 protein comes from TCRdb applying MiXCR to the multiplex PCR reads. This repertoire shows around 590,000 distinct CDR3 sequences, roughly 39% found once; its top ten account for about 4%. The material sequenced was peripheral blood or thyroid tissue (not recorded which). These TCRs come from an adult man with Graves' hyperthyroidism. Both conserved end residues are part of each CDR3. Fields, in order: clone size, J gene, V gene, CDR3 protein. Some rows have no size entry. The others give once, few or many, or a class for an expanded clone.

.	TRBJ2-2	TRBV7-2	CASSLNRWKQNTGELFF
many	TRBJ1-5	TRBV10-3	CATRITGGTQPQHF
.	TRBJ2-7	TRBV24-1	CATSDSASGDMDEQYF
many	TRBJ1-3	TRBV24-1	CATSDLLQVSGNTIYF
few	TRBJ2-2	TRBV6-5	CASSYSIKGTGELFF
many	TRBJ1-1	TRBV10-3	CAISQGANLNTEAFF
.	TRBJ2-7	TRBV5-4	CASSLRGGAVYEQYF
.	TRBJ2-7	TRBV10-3	CAISEEGLYEQYF
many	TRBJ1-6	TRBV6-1	CASSIIQGSPLHF
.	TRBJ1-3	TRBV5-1	CASSARGSGNTIYF
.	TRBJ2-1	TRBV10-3	CAILNGGPGNEQFF
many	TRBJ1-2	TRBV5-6	CASSLGVGTVYGYTF
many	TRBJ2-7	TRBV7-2	CASSLYGSSYEQYF
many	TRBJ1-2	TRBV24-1	CATSDWAYGYTF
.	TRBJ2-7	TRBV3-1	CASSQGRDEQYF
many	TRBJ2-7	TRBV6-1	CASMGQPSPYEQYF
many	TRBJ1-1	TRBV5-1	CASSESTKNTEAFF
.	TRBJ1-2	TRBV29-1	CSVRQLFSGNTF
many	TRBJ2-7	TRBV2	CAGKTSGVSYEQYF
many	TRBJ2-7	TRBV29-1	CSAAQAYEQYF
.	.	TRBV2	CASSEIAGGPGEQFF
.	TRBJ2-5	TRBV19	CASSILAGGVNEQYF